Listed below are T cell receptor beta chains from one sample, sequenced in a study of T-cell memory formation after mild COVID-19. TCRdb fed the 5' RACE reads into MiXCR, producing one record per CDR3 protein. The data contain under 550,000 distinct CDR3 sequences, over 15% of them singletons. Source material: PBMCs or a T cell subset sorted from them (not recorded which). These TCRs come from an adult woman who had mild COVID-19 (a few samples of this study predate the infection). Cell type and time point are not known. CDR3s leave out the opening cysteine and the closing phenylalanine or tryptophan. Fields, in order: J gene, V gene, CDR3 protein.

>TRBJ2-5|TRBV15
ATSRDRGQETQY
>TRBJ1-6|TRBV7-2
ASRRENSPLH
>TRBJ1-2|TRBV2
ASSPDRRHYGYT
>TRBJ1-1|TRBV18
ASSRDRSSGTEAF
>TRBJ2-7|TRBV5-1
ASMDGAGYEQY
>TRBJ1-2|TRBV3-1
ASSSSQYYGYT
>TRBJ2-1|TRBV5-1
ASSLDTPSYNEQF
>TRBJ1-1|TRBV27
ASSLGPGGAEAF
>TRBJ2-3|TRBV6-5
ARLDCGRLTDTQY
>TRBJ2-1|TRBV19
ASSIDPERVTYNEQF
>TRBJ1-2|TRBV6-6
ASSSGTGGNYGYT
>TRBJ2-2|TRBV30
AWSVLQGYTGELF
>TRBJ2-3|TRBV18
ASSPPFAGTDTQY
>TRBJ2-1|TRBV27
ASSLYSDNEQF
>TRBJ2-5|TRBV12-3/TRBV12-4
ASRGQVQETQY
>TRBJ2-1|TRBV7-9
ASKRASSSYNEQF
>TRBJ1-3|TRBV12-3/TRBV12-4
ASFMFPGPSGNTIY
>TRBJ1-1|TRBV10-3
AIRTTGENTEAF
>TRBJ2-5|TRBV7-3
ASSSGTGGAETQY
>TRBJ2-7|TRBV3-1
ASSQDAAYEQY